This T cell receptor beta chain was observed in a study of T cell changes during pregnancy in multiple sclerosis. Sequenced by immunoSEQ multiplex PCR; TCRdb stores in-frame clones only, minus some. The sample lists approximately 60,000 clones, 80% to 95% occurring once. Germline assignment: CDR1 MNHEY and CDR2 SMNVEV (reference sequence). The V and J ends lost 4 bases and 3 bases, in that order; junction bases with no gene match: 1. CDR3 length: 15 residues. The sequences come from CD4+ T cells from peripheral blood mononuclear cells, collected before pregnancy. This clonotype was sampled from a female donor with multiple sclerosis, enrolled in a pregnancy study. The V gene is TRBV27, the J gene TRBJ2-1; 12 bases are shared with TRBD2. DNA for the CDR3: TGTGCCAGCAGTTCTAGCGGGAGGGGCTACAATGAGCAGTTCTTC. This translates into CASSSSGRGYNEQFF.